The rows below give T cell receptor beta chains drawn from one sample of a study of blood T cell repertoires in COVID-19. This table comes from immunoSEQ multiplex PCR, and its TCRdb copy is limited to in-frame clones, with some not included. Here the sample spans over 110,000 clones, around 88% being singletons. Sequencing was done on a sample of peripheral blood. The receptors stem from a human donor in a cohort sampled during active COVID-19. CDR3s include the opening cysteine and the closing phenylalanine or tryptophan. Each record gives: clone size, V gene, J gene, D gene, CDR3 DNA, CDR3 protein. A D gene is named only where the DNA matches it firmly. Some rows have no size entry. The others give once, few or many, or a class for an expanded clone.

clone_size: NA; v_call: TRBV5-4; j_call: TRBJ1-6; d_call: TRBD1; cdr3_nt: TGTGCCAGCAGCTTTGTAGGACAGGGAGTTTCACCCCTCCACTTT; cdr3_aa: CASSFVGQGVSPLHF
clone_size: NA; v_call: TRBV27; j_call: TRBJ2-7; d_call: NA; cdr3_nt: TGTGCCAGCAGTTTATCCGCCGCCAGGGCCAGATACGAGCAGTACTTC; cdr3_aa: CASSLSAARARYEQYF
clone_size: NA; v_call: TRBV7-2; j_call: TRBJ1-4; d_call: TRBD1; cdr3_nt: TGTGCCAGCAGCCTTTGGACAGGGACTAATGAAAAACTGTTTTTT; cdr3_aa: CASSLWTGTNEKLFF
clone_size: NA; v_call: TRBV6-5; j_call: TRBJ2-7; d_call: NA; cdr3_nt: TGTGCCAGCAGTTACTTGCGAGACTACGAGCAGTACTTC; cdr3_aa: CASSYLRDYEQYF
clone_size: few; v_call: TRBV4-1; j_call: TRBJ2-7; d_call: TRBD2; cdr3_nt: TGCGCCAGCAGCCTTTTACTAGCGGGGTTTTCCTACGAGCAGTACTTC; cdr3_aa: CASSLLLAGFSYEQYF
clone_size: NA; v_call: TRBV24-1; j_call: TRBJ2-1; d_call: NA; cdr3_nt: TGTGCCACCAGTGATTTAGGGGGCAATGAGCAGTTCTTC; cdr3_aa: CATSDLGGNEQFF
clone_size: NA; v_call: TRBV30; j_call: TRBJ2-5; d_call: NA; cdr3_nt: TGTGCCTGGAGTAGAAAACGACATGAAGAGACCCAGTACTTC; cdr3_aa: CAWSRKRHEETQYF
clone_size: NA; v_call: TRBV19; j_call: TRBJ2-2; d_call: NA; cdr3_nt: TGTGCCAGTAGTATTGCCAGCCGGGGCACCGGGGAGCTGTTTTTT; cdr3_aa: CASSIASRGTGELFF
clone_size: NA; v_call: TRBV9; j_call: TRBJ1-2; d_call: NA; cdr3_nt: TGTGCCAGCAGCGTAGGCGGGGAAGCTAACTATGGCTACACCTTC; cdr3_aa: CASSVGGEANYGYTF
clone_size: NA; v_call: TRBV6-1; j_call: TRBJ2-7; d_call: NA; cdr3_nt: TGTGCCAGCAGTGAAACTTACGAGCAGTACTTC; cdr3_aa: CASSETYEQYF
clone_size: NA; v_call: TRBV27; j_call: TRBJ1-3; d_call: NA; cdr3_nt: TGTGCCAGCAGGATTACGGGGGGGGGAAACACCATATATTTT; cdr3_aa: CASRITGGGNTIYF
clone_size: NA; v_call: TRBV6-5; j_call: TRBJ2-7; d_call: TRBD1; cdr3_nt: TGTGCCAGCAGGTTGGTCGGGACAGGGAGCTACGAGCAGTACTTC; cdr3_aa: CASRLVGTGSYEQYF
clone_size: NA; v_call: TRBV6-4; j_call: TRBJ1-2; d_call: NA; cdr3_nt: TGTGCCAGCAGTGACTCGGGGGACACCTTCCCCTATGGCTACACCTTC; cdr3_aa: CASSDSGDTFPYGYTF
clone_size: once; v_call: TRBV9; j_call: TRBJ2-5; d_call: NA; cdr3_nt: TGTGCCAGCAGCCCCTCCGGGACGCCGGGGGCCCAGTACTTC; cdr3_aa: CASSPSGTPGAQYF
clone_size: NA; v_call: TRBV9; j_call: TRBJ1-1; d_call: TRBD1; cdr3_nt: TGTGCCAGCAGCGGACAGACAGGGGGATTGGACACTGAAGCTTTCTTT; cdr3_aa: CASSGQTGGLDTEAFF
clone_size: NA; v_call: TRBV3-1/TRBV3-2; j_call: TRBJ1-3; d_call: NA; cdr3_nt: TGTGCCAGCAGCACAGGGATTTTGGGATTCTCTGGAAACACCATATATTTT; cdr3_aa: CASSTGILGFSGNTIYF
clone_size: NA; v_call: TRBV5-4; j_call: TRBJ2-6; d_call: NA; cdr3_nt: TGTGCCAGCAGCTCTGGCTCGGTCGCAGGGGCGTCTGGGGCCAACGTCCTGACTTTC; cdr3_aa: CASSSGSVAGASGANVLTF
clone_size: NA; v_call: TRBV29-1; j_call: TRBJ2-4; d_call: TRBD2; cdr3_nt: TGCAGCGTCTTAGCGGGGGGTGGGAACATTCAGTACTTC; cdr3_aa: CSVLAGGGNIQYF
clone_size: NA; v_call: TRBV5-5; j_call: TRBJ1-1; d_call: NA; cdr3_nt: TGTGCCAGCAGCCCCAGGCGGGGCACTGAAGCTTTCTTT; cdr3_aa: CASSPRRGTEAFF
clone_size: NA; v_call: TRBV5-1; j_call: TRBJ2-7; d_call: TRBD1; cdr3_nt: TGCGCCAGCAGCTTGCGGCCTGGGACAGGGGACAGCTCCTACGAGCAGTACTTC; cdr3_aa: CASSLRPGTGDSSYEQYF
clone_size: NA; v_call: TRBV18; j_call: TRBJ1-1; d_call: NA; cdr3_nt: TGTGCCAGCTCACCAAGCGCAGGGGTCACTGAAGCTTTCTTT; cdr3_aa: CASSPSAGVTEAFF
clone_size: NA; v_call: TRBV2; j_call: TRBJ1-2; d_call: NA; cdr3_nt: TGTGCCAGCAGACCCAGGGGTTACTATGGCTACACCTTC; cdr3_aa: CASRPRGYYGYTF
clone_size: NA; v_call: TRBV4-3; j_call: TRBJ1-3; d_call: TRBD1; cdr3_nt: TGCGCCAGCAGCCAAGTCACAGGGGGACCATCTGGAAACACCATATATTTT; cdr3_aa: CASSQVTGGPSGNTIYF
clone_size: NA; v_call: TRBV11-2; j_call: TRBJ1-2; d_call: TRBD1; cdr3_nt: TGTGCCAGCAGCTCAGGGACAGACGGGATGTGGGGGTACACCTTC; cdr3_aa: CASSSGTDGMWGYTF
clone_size: once; v_call: TRBV9; j_call: TRBJ2-2; d_call: TRBD1; cdr3_nt: TGTGCCAGCAGCGTAGAAACAGGGGGCTGGGGGGAGCTGTTTTTT; cdr3_aa: CASSVETGGWGELFF
clone_size: once; v_call: TRBV9; j_call: TRBJ2-2; d_call: NA; cdr3_nt: TGTGCCAGCAGCGCCGGACAATCAGCGAACACCGGGGAGCTGTTTTTT; cdr3_aa: CASSAGQSANTGELFF
clone_size: few; v_call: TRBV5-1; j_call: TRBJ1-4; d_call: TRBD1; cdr3_nt: TGCGCCAGCACCTCTGGCCCGGGACAGGGGGCACGGGGTGAAAAACTGTTTTTT; cdr3_aa: CASTSGPGQGARGEKLFF
clone_size: NA; v_call: TRBV19; j_call: TRBJ1-2; d_call: NA; cdr3_nt: TGTGCCAGTAGTATGGGACTTAACAGGGACTATGGCTACGCCTTC; cdr3_aa: CASSMGLNRDYGYAF
clone_size: NA; v_call: TRBV9; j_call: TRBJ2-5; d_call: NA; cdr3_nt: TGTGCCAGCAGCACTAGCCACCGGGGCCGAACGGAGACCCAGTACTTC; cdr3_aa: CASSTSHRGRTETQYF
clone_size: NA; v_call: TRBV5-1; j_call: TRBJ2-7; d_call: TRBD1; cdr3_nt: TGCGCCAGCAGCTTGGAACAGGGGACGCGCCAGCAGTACTTC; cdr3_aa: CASSLEQGTRQQYF
clone_size: NA; v_call: TRBV10-3; j_call: TRBJ1-3; d_call: NA; cdr3_nt: TGTGCCATCAGTGCGCGGATGACAGTGAACTCTGGAAACACCATATATTTT; cdr3_aa: CAISARMTVNSGNTIYF
clone_size: NA; v_call: TRBV7-6; j_call: TRBJ2-7; d_call: TRBD2; cdr3_nt: TGTGCCAGCAGCGACCCCGGGACTAGCGGGGAGGAGCAGTACTTC; cdr3_aa: CASSDPGTSGEEQYF
clone_size: NA; v_call: TRBV20-1; j_call: TRBJ1-5; d_call: NA; cdr3_nt: TGCAGTGCTAGTAGGAGGGATCAGCCCCAGCATTTT; cdr3_aa: CSASRRDQPQHF
clone_size: NA; v_call: TRBV12-3/TRBV12-4; j_call: TRBJ1-1; d_call: NA; cdr3_nt: TGTGCCAGCAGTCACCCAGGGGATACTGAAGCTTTCTTT; cdr3_aa: CASSHPGDTEAFF
clone_size: NA; v_call: TRBV11-3; j_call: TRBJ2-6; d_call: TRBD2; cdr3_nt: TGTGCCAGCAGCCCCAGGACTAGCGGTGGGGCCAACGTCCTGACTTTC; cdr3_aa: CASSPRTSGGANVLTF
clone_size: NA; v_call: TRBV6-5; j_call: TRBJ1-5; d_call: TRBD1; cdr3_nt: TGTGCCACTCAAGGGACAGGCAATCAGCCCCAGCATTTT; cdr3_aa: CATQGTGNQPQHF
clone_size: NA; v_call: TRBV6-4; j_call: TRBJ1-2; d_call: NA; cdr3_nt: TGTGCCAGCAGTGGGGGGGGGCTTGCCTATGGCTACACCTTC; cdr3_aa: CASSGGGLAYGYTF
clone_size: many; v_call: TRBV7-9; j_call: TRBJ2-1; d_call: TRBD2; cdr3_nt: TGTGCCAGCAGCTTGGACTTACGCGGGGGTCTCTACAATGAGCAGTTCTTC; cdr3_aa: CASSLDLRGGLYNEQFF
clone_size: NA; v_call: TRBV7-9; j_call: TRBJ2-2; d_call: TRBD2; cdr3_nt: TGTGCCAGCAGCCGGACTAGCGGGGAATCCGGGGAGCTGTTTTTT; cdr3_aa: CASSRTSGESGELFF
clone_size: NA; v_call: TRBV7-2; j_call: TRBJ1-5; d_call: NA; cdr3_nt: TGTGCCAGCAGCTTAGTACCAGATCAGCCCCAGCATTTT; cdr3_aa: CASSLVPDQPQHF
clone_size: NA; v_call: TRBV30; j_call: TRBJ1-2; d_call: NA; cdr3_nt: TGTGCCTGGAGTCCGGGGAGTTATGGCTACACCTTC; cdr3_aa: CAWSPGSYGYTF
clone_size: NA; v_call: TRBV2; j_call: TRBJ2-5; d_call: TRBD1; cdr3_nt: TGTGCCAGCAGTACCCGGGACAGGGATGGGGAGACCCAGTACTTC; cdr3_aa: CASSTRDRDGETQYF
clone_size: once; v_call: TRBV4-1; j_call: TRBJ1-2; d_call: NA; cdr3_nt: TGCGCCAGCGGAAGCCATATCGGAGGGACTGGTGGCTACACCTTC; cdr3_aa: CASGSHIGGTGGYTF
clone_size: NA; v_call: TRBV2; j_call: TRBJ2-7; d_call: NA; cdr3_nt: TGTGCCAGCAAGGGCAGGGTCTACGAGCAGTACTTC; cdr3_aa: CASKGRVYEQYF
clone_size: NA; v_call: TRBV19; j_call: TRBJ1-3; d_call: NA; cdr3_nt: TGTGCCAGTCGCCCCCAAGGGGGAACTGGAAACACCATATATTTT; cdr3_aa: CASRPQGGTGNTIYF
clone_size: NA; v_call: TRBV18; j_call: TRBJ1-1; d_call: NA; cdr3_nt: TGTGCCAGCTCACCCGGGACTAACACTGAAGCTTTCTTT; cdr3_aa: CASSPGTNTEAFF
clone_size: few; v_call: TRBV19; j_call: TRBJ1-1; d_call: TRBD1; cdr3_nt: TGTGCCAGTAGTCCACGACAGGGGGTGACTGAAGCTTTCTTT; cdr3_aa: CASSPRQGVTEAFF
clone_size: NA; v_call: TRBV27; j_call: TRBJ1-2; d_call: NA; cdr3_nt: TGTGCCAGCAGTTTCACAGGGAACTATGGCTACACCTTC; cdr3_aa: CASSFTGNYGYTF
clone_size: NA; v_call: TRBV3-1/TRBV3-2; j_call: TRBJ2-5; d_call: TRBD2; cdr3_nt: TGTGCCAGCAGCCGGGAGGGACTAGCCTGGGAGACCCAGTACTTC; cdr3_aa: CASSREGLAWETQYF
clone_size: NA; v_call: TRBV3-1/TRBV3-2; j_call: TRBJ2-1; d_call: NA; cdr3_nt: TGTGCCAGCAGCCAACTGGTGGTGCGGGTGAGCTCCTACAATGAGCAGTTCTTC; cdr3_aa: CASSQLVVRVSSYNEQFF
clone_size: NA; v_call: TRBV19; j_call: TRBJ2-6; d_call: NA; cdr3_nt: TGTGCCAGTAGTCCACCAGGGACTGGGGCCAACGTCCTGACTTTC; cdr3_aa: CASSPPGTGANVLTF
clone_size: NA; v_call: TRBV4-2; j_call: TRBJ2-7; d_call: TRBD2; cdr3_nt: TGTGCCAGCAGCCAAGGGACTAGCGGGGGACCCTACGAGCAGTACTTC; cdr3_aa: CASSQGTSGGPYEQYF
clone_size: NA; v_call: TRBV6-5; j_call: TRBJ2-7; d_call: NA; cdr3_nt: TGTGCCAGCAGTTACAGCTTCAGGGGCTACGAGCAGTACTTC; cdr3_aa: CASSYSFRGYEQYF
clone_size: NA; v_call: TRBV9; j_call: TRBJ1-5; d_call: TRBD1; cdr3_nt: TGTGCCAGCAGCGAAGGACAGGGGACGTATGGGCCCCAGCATTTT; cdr3_aa: CASSEGQGTYGPQHF